A selection of T cell receptor beta chains follows, all from one sample in a study of identical twins. TCRdb ran MiXCR on the 5' RACE reads and lists one entry per CDR3 protein. The repertoire holds 700,000 or so distinct CDR3 sequences, with over 8.5% as singletons. These sequences were also reported in another study, on yellow fever vaccine responses in identical twins.

Sequenced material: PBMCs. These receptor sequences come from a woman between 18 and 29 years old in good health. Both conserved end residues are part of each CDR3. The D gene is left open where the match is weak. Where a row states a size, it is once, few, many or the class of an expanded clone; other rows omit it.

>TRBJ1-5|TRBD1|TRBV28|.
CASNRRGQGMDQPQHF
TGTGCCAGCAACAGACGGGGACAGGGCATGGACCAGCCCCAGCATTTT
>TRBJ2-6|TRBD2|TRBV4-3|few
CASSLSLLAGGSGANVLTF
TGCGCCAGCAGCCTTTCCCTACTAGCGGGGGGATCTGGGGCCAACGTCCTGACTTTC
>TRBJ1-6|TRBD1|TRBV20-1|.
CSAGRTGRNSPLHF
TGCAGTGCTGGAAGGACAGGGAGGAATTCACCCCTCCACTTT
>TRBJ2-1|.|TRBV7-8|.
CASSLRPGHNEQFF
TGTGCCAGCAGCTTAAGGCCCGGCCACAATGAGCAGTTCTTC
>TRBJ2-3|TRBD2|TRBV7-3|many
CASSLQSAGTADTQYF
TGTGCCAGCAGCTTACAGTCAGCGGGGACGGCAGATACGCAGTATTTT
>TRBJ2-2|.|TRBV29-1|few
CSVFSSNTGELFF
TGCAGCGTTTTCTCCTCGAACACCGGGGAGCTGTTTTTT
>TRBJ2-1|TRBD2|TRBV7-8|.
CASSLLVAGGAFYNEQFF
TGTGCCAGCAGCTTACTCGTCGCGGGGGGGGCCTTCTACAATGAGCAGTTCTTC
>TRBJ2-2|.|TRBV7-3|.
CASSPRVGELFF
TGTGCCAGCAGCCCCCGGGTCGGGGAGCTGTTTTTT
>TRBJ1-5|.|TRBV5-8|few
CASSLGGPPGNQPQHF
TGTGCCAGCAGCTTGGGGGGACCCCCTGGCAATCAGCCCCAGCATTTT
>TRBJ2-7|TRBD1|TRBV7-9|few
CASSSSGTGVYEQYF
TGTGCCAGCAGCTCCTCCGGGACAGGGGTCTACGAGCAGTACTTC
>TRBJ2-7|.|TRBV7-9|.
CASSLVSAGSHEQYF
TGTGCCAGCAGCTTAGTGTCAGCAGGGTCGCACGAGCAGTACTTC
>TRBJ2-5|.|TRBV11-2|many
CASSHLAETVEETQYF
TGTGCCAGCAGCCACTTAGCGGAGACGGTTGAAGAGACCCAGTACTTC
>TRBJ2-3|TRBD2|TRBV20-1|few
CSAPRLAASTDTQYF
TGCAGTGCTCCGAGACTAGCTGCTAGCACAGATACGCAGTATTTT
>TRBJ1-4|.|TRBV7-8|many
CASSPNRQAAFKLFF
TGTGCCAGCAGCCCAAACAGACAGGCGGCTTTCAAACTGTTTTTT
>TRBJ2-5|TRBD2|TRBV4-2|few
CASSQDVGGPEETQYF
TGTGCCAGCAGCCAAGATGTGGGAGGGCCGGAAGAGACCCAGTACTTC
>TRBJ2-1|TRBD1|TRBV27|few
CASSPMQGAGNEQFF
TGTGCCAGCAGTCCCATGCAGGGGGCGGGAAATGAGCAGTTCTTC
>TRBJ2-1|.|TRBV27|.
CASSLQTGTPSYNEQFF
TGTGCCAGCAGTTTACAGACCGGGACCCCGTCCTACAATGAGCAGTTCTTC
>TRBJ1-1|.|TRBV6-1|few
CASSPLLVNTEAFF
TGTGCCAGCAGCCCGTTGCTAGTGAACACTGAAGCTTTCTTT
>TRBJ2-3|.|TRBV6-6|few
CASRIAGPDTQYF
TGTGCCAGCAGAATAGCAGGGCCAGATACGCAGTATTTT
>TRBJ2-3|.|TRBV5-1|many
CASSQLASLTDTQYF
TGCGCCAGTTCCCAACTAGCTTCCCTCACAGATACGCAGTATTTT
>TRBJ1-4|.|TRBV12-3/TRBV12-4|many
CASSFNEKLFF
TGTGCCAGCAGTTTTAATGAAAAACTGTTTTTT
>TRBJ2-7|.|TRBV10-3|few
CAISESEQGFGTYEQYF
TGTGCCATCAGTGAGTCCGAACAGGGTTTCGGGACCTACGAGCAGTACTTC
>TRBJ1-6|.|TRBV12-3/TRBV12-4|.
CASSLGGSYNSPLHF
TGTGCCAGCAGTTTAGGAGGCTCCTATAATTCACCCCTCCACTTT
>TRBJ2-7|.|TRBV6-6|many
CASSKDSYEQYF
TGTGCCAGCAGCAAAGACAGCTACGAGCAGTACTTC
>TRBJ1-1|.|TRBV7-6|.
CASSFGQGLRNTEAFF
TGTGCCAGCAGCTTCGGGCAGGGGCTGAGGAACACTGAAGCTTTCTTT
>TRBJ2-5|TRBD2|TRBV6-5|.
CASSYRASGTGETQYF
TGTGCCAGCAGTTACCGGGCTAGCGGGACGGGTGAGACCCAGTACTTC
>TRBJ2-5|TRBD1|TRBV7-2|.
CASSWGDRGLETQYF
TGTGCCAGCAGCTGGGGGGACAGGGGGCTGGAGACCCAGTACTTC
>TRBJ1-4|.|TRBV10-3|.
CAISEGRARELFF
TGTGCCATCAGTGAGGGCCGGGCGCGGGAACTGTTTTTT
>TRBJ2-5|TRBD1|TRBV7-7|.
CASSAGTGGKETQYF
TGTGCTAGCAGCGCAGGGACAGGGGGCAAAGAGACCCAGTACTTC
>TRBJ2-7|TRBD2|TRBV11-2|.
CASSLYVAGGGSSYEQYF
TGTGCCAGCAGCTTATATGTAGCGGGAGGGGGCAGCTCCTACGAGCAGTACTTC
>TRBJ2-1|TRBD2|TRBV5-1|.
CASSPREVHNEQFF
TGCGCCAGCAGCCCGCGGGAGGTCCACAATGAGCAGTTCTTC
>TRBJ1-2|.|TRBV5-1|.
CASSSGPEVHGYTF
TGCGCCAGCAGCAGCGGCCCCGAGGTGCATGGCTACACCTTC
>TRBJ2-7|TRBD2|TRBV6-1|few
CASTAGGGPTYEQYF
TGTGCCAGCACAGCGGGGGGCGGGCCCACCTACGAGCAGTACTTC
>TRBJ2-7|.|TRBV27|.
CASRLTGTASYEQYF
TGTGCCAGCAGATTAACCGGGACGGCATCCTACGAGCAGTACTTC
>TRBJ2-3|TRBD2|TRBV2|.
CASSDPQTSGAATDTQYF
TGTGCCAGCAGTGACCCTCAGACTAGCGGGGCCGCCACAGATACGCAGTATTTT
>TRBJ2-3|.|TRBV10-2|few
CASSEVTGTQYF
TGCGCCAGCAGTGAAGTTACCGGTACGCAGTATTTT
>TRBJ2-2|.|TRBV15|few
CATSRQNRWTGELFF
TGTGCCACCAGCAGACAAAATCGGTGGACCGGGGAGCTGTTTTTT
>TRBJ2-1|.|TRBV3-1|few
CASSQGYDYNEQFF
TGTGCCAGCAGCCAAGGTTACGACTACAATGAGCAGTTCTTC
>TRBJ2-5|.|TRBV5-1|.
CASSLGWEQETQYF
TGCGCCAGCAGCTTAGGTTGGGAGCAAGAGACCCAGTACTTC
>TRBJ2-1|.|TRBV5-1|few
CATQGGSSYNEQFF
TGCGCCACCCAGGGGGGGAGCTCCTACAATGAGCAGTTCTTC
>TRBJ2-7|.|TRBV18|.
CASSPPSLNSYEQYF
TGTGCCAGCTCACCACCCTCTCTCAACTCCTACGAGCAGTACTTC
>TRBJ2-1|TRBD1|TRBV2|few
CASRAPGTGGHEQFF
TGTGCCAGCAGGGCACCCGGGACAGGGGGCCATGAGCAGTTCTTC
>TRBJ2-5|.|TRBV12-5|.
CASGLVRIRYYVETQYF
TGTGCTAGTGGTTTGGTACGCATTAGGTATTATGTAGAGACCCAGTACTTC
>TRBJ1-1|.|TRBV20-1|many
CSARTVLNSNTEAFF
TGCAGTGCTAGGACAGTCTTAAACTCGAACACTGAAGCTTTCTTT
>TRBJ2-5|TRBD2|TRBV20-1|few
CSALEGLAKETQYF
TGCAGTGCCTTGGAGGGACTAGCGAAAGAGACCCAGTACTTC
>TRBJ1-5|TRBD1|TRBV20-1|few
CSAATGDQPQHF
TGCAGTGCAGCGACAGGGGATCAGCCCCAGCATTTT
>TRBJ2-5|.|TRBV7-3|.
CASSARVSETQYF
TGTGCCAGCAGCGCCAGGGTATCGGAGACCCAGTACTTC
>TRBJ2-1|TRBD2|TRBV5-6|few
CASRGGLAGRYNEQFF
TGTGCCAGCAGGGGGGGACTAGCGGGGCGCTACAATGAGCAGTTCTTC
>TRBJ2-2|.|TRBV6-1|.
CASSRDKNTGELFF
TGTGCCAGCAGCCGAGACAAGAACACCGGGGAGCTGTTTTTT
>TRBJ2-1|TRBD2|TRBV28|many
CASSWTPGLTYNEQFF
TGTGCCAGCAGTTGGACCCCGGGACTAACCTACAATGAGCAGTTCTTC